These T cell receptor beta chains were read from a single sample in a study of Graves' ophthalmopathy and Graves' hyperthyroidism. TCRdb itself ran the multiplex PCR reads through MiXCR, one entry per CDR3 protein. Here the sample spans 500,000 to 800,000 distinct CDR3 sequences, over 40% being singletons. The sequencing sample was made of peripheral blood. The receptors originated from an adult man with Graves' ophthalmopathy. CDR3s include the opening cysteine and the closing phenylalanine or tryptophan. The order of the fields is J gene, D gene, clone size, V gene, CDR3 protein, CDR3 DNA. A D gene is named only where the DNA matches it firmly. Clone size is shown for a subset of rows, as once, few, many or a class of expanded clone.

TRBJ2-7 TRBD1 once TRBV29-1 CSPGTVYEQYF TGCAGCCCCGGGACAGTATACGAGCAGTACTTC
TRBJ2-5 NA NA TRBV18 CASSPSDGQETQYF TGTGCCAGCTCACCTTCGGACGGCCAAGAGACCCAGTACTTC
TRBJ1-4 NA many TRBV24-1 CATSDLAATNEKLFF TGTGCCACCAGTGATTTGGCTGCAACTAATGAAAAACTGTTTTTT
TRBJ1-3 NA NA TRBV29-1 CSVDGVVSGNTIYF TGCAGCGTTGACGGGGTCGTCTCTGGAAACACCATATATTTT
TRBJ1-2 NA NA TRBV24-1 CATSDPHGIYGYTF TGTGCCACCAGTGACCCCCACGGGATCTATGGCTACACCTTC
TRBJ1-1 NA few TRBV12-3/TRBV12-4 CASSELGTTEAFF TGTGCCAGCAGTGAACTAGGAACCACTGAAGCTTTCTTT
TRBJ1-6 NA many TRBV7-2 CASSQRQISDNSPLHF TGTGCCAGCAGCCAGAGACAGATTTCTGATAATTCACCCCTCCACTTT
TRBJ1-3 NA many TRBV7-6 CASSLTGNSGNTIYF TGTGCCAGCAGCTTAACAGGGAACTCTGGAAACACCATATATTTT
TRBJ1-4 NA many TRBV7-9 CASSLLDSDGKLFF TGTGCCAGCAGCTTGCTCGACAGCGACGGAAAACTGTTTTTT
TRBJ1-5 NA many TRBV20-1 CSASRGDSNQPQHF TGCAGTGCGAGTCGGGGGGATAGCAATCAGCCCCAGCATTTT
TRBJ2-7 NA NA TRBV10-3 CAISAGTARYEQYF TGTGCCATCAGTGCTGGGACCGCCCGCTACGAGCAGTACTTC
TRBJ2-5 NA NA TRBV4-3 CASSQDRRRGETQYF TGCGCCAGCAGCCAAGATCGGCGCAGGGGCGAGACCCAGTACTTC
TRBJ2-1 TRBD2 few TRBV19 CASSRGLADNEQFF TGTGCCAGTAGTCGAGGACTAGCGGACAATGAGCAGTTCTTC
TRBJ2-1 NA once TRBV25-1 CASAVTGSSYNEQFF TGTGCCAGCGCGGTAACAGGGAGCTCCTACAATGAGCAGTTCTTC
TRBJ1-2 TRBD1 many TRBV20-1 CSANSGGGYGYTF TGCAGTGCTAACTCAGGGGGCGGCTATGGCTACACCTTC
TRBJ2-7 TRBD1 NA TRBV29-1 CSAETGSYEQYF TGCAGCGCCGAGACAGGGAGCTACGAGCAGTACTTC
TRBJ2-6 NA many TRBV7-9 CASSDSPTGSGANVLTF TGTGCCAGCAGCGACTCCCCCACAGGCTCTGGGGCCAACGTCCTGACTTTC
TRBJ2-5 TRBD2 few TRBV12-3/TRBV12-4 CASSRSGGRETQYF TGTGCCAGCAGCCGTAGCGGGGGACGGGAGACCCAGTACTTC
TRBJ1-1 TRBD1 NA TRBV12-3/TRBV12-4 CASSPLAGGVTEAFF TGTGCCAGCAGCCCCCTTGCAGGGGGTGTGACTGAAGCTTTCTTT
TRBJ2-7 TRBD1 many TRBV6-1 CASRSGTGTYEQYF TGTGCCAGCAGGTCCGGGACAGGGACCTACGAGCAGTACTTC
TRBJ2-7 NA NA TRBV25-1 CASSQGSDSLSWYEQYF TGTGCCAGCAGTCAGGGGTCGGACAGCCTGAGCTGGTACGAGCAGTACTTC
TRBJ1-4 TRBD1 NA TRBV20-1 CSARLGQGKLFF TGCAGTGCTAGGCTGGGACAGGGAAAACTGTTTTTT
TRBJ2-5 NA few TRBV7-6 CASSLAYLGSGYAQYF TGTGCCAGCAGCTTAGCGTATCTAGGGTCTGGGTATGCCCAGTACTTC
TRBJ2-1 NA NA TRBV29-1 CSVEDSWSGYEQFF TGCAGCGTTGAAGACTCCTGGTCGGGTTACGAGCAGTTCTTC
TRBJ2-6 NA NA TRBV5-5 CASSLAAVLTF TGTGCCAGCAGCTTGGCAGCCGTCCTGACTTTC
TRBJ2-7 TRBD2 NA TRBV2 CASSDWGGRAPREQYF TGTGCCAGCAGTGACTGGGGTGGGAGGGCCCCAAGGGAGCAGTACTTC
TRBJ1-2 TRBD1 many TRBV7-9 CASSQGDNYGYTF TGTGCCAGCAGTCAGGGGGATAACTATGGCTACACCTTC
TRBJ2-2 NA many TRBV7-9 CASSPPGELFF TGTGCCAGCAGCCCACCAGGGGAGCTGTTTTTT
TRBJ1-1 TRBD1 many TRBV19 CASRTQGDTEAFF TGTGCCAGTAGAACACAGGGGGACACTGAAGCTTTCTTT
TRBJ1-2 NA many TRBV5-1 CASSLDGQPYGYTF TGCGCCAGCAGCTTGGACGGACAGCCCTATGGCTACACCTTC
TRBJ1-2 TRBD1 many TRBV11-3 CASSLAGQRRYGYTF TGTGCCAGCAGCTTAGCGGGACAGAGACGCTATGGCTACACCTTC
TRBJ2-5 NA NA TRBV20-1 CSARVYPGVETQYF TGCAGTGCTAGAGTTTACCCCGGGGTTGAGACCCAGTACTTC
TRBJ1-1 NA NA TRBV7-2 CASSLEPGRTAFF TGTGCCAGCAGCTTAGAGCCGGGTAGAACGGCTTTCTTT
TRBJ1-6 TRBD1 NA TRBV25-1 CASGQGGLGNSPLHF TGTGCCAGCGGACAGGGAGGGTTAGGTAATTCACCCCTCCACTTT
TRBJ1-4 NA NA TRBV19 CASKSSRGTEKLFF TGTGCCAGTAAATCGTCCAGGGGAACGGAAAAACTGTTTTTT
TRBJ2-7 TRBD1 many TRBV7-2 CASSLVGTVNEQYF TGTGCCAGCAGCTTAGTAGGGACAGTCAACGAGCAGTACTTC
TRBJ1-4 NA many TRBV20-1 CSARDLVGRGGTEKLFF TGCAGTGCTAGAGACCTTGTAGGGCGAGGTGGTACTGAAAAACTGTTTTTT
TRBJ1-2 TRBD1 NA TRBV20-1 CSARVQGDGDGGYTF TGCAGTGCCAGGGTCCAGGGGGACGGCGACGGTGGCTACACCTTC
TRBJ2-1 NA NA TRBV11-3 CASSLPVGPVNEQFF TGTGCCAGCAGCTTACCCGTTGGTCCGGTCAATGAGCAGTTCTTC
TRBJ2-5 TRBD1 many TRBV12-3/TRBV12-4 CASSRQGEESETQYF TGTGCCAGCAGCCGACAGGGCGAGGAATCGGAGACCCAGTACTTC
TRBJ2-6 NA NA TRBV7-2 CASSLGGRVYW TGTGCCAGCAGCTTAGGCGGACGAGTTTATTGG
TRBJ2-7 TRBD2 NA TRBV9 CASSVGASGSF TGTGCCAGCAGCGTAGGAGCGAGCGGGAGCTTC
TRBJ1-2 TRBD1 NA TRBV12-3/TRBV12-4 CASSLDRGLFYGYTF TGTGCCAGCAGTCTGGACAGGGGGCTCTTCTATGGCTACACCTTC
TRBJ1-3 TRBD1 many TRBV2 CASSGQGPNLSSGNTIYF TGTGCCAGCAGTGGACAGGGACCCAACCTGAGCTCTGGAAACACCATATATTTT
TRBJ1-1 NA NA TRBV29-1 CSVPGGQNIEAFF TGCAGCGTGCCGGGAGGGCAGAACATCGAAGCTTTCTTT
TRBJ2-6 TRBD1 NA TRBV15 CATSSYRGTGFSGANVLTF TGTGCCACCAGCAGCTACAGGGGGACAGGTTTTTCTGGGGCCAACGTCCTGACTTTC
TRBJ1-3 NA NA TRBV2 CASSENLGRHPYGYTIYF TGTGCCAGCAGTGAAAATTTGGGACGCCATCCCTATGGCTACACCATATATTTT
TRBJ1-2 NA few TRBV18 CASSPLDADGYTF TGTGCCAGCTCACCACTTGATGCGGATGGCTACACCTTC
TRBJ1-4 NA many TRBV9 CASSVGWEGNEKLFF TGTGCCAGCAGCGTAGGCTGGGAGGGCAATGAAAAACTGTTTTTT
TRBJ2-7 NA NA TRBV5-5 CASSPRDGLSNEQYF TGTGCCAGCAGCCCAAGGGACGGCCTTTCCAACGAGCAGTACTTC